This T cell receptor beta chain comes out of a study of blood T cell repertoires in COVID-19 (TCRdb year 2020). For the wider study: The collaborator samples originated in the United States, Italy and Spain and spanned the acute and convalescent phases of COVID-19. The material from the prospective study consisted of cDNA or gDNA derived from T cells, B-cell-depleted T cells, or PBMCs. Subjects who had been exposed to COVID-19, were actively infected with it, or had recovered from it provided the deeply sampled blood TCRbeta repertoires that made up the dataset. The repertoires were released in a freely available public database meant as a resource for research on the immune response to SARS-CoV-2. Samples were obtained from the ongoing ImmuneRACE study (first 160 participants) and from over 1,000 subjects provided by 6 global collaborators. Sample metadata almost always included a de-identified subject ID, COVID-19 status, age in years and sex. Where HLA class I and class II types were available, the types were taken from metadata supplied by the sample provider, not from assay-based typing.

The CDR3 goes from the cysteine to the phenylalanine over 14 residues. The CDR3 DNA has 42 bases and is translated from base 1. Based on the germline V gene, the CDR1 and CDR2 sequences are KGHSH and LQKENI. V trim: 2 bases; J trim: 4 bases; unmatched bases: 4. The immunoSEQ Assay, a bias-controlled multiplex PCR, was used to amplify TCRbeta CDR3 regions from genomic DNA. As for how the authors treated the data: Nucleated cell counts per sample were estimated from amplification of reference gene primers within the assay. To quantify the absolute abundance of each unique TCRbeta CDR3 rearrangement, sequence reads were collapsed and filtered. For each sample, productive Simpson clonality was calculated as the square root of Simpson's diversity index across productive rearrangements. The clones in this table, taken by TCRdb from immuneACCESS, are in-frame only. Not every clone is retained; where verified, under half of the shortfall comes from an unresolved V gene, and the cause of the rest is unknown. V and J calls and clone size are given by that table; D and trimming were obtained from the DNA. The sample table records around 200,000 clones; 85% to 90% of these occur just once. The ten top clones hold less than 0.7% of the sample.

Collaborating institutions collected whole blood in K2EDTA tubes following their own protocols. For TCRbeta analysis, collaborator samples were shipped as frozen whole blood, as isolated PBMCs, or as DNA extracted from either sample type. With regard to this clone: Its antigen target is currently unknown. Base-call qualities are not available, and no considerably larger clone is one nucleotide away.

Study-level results and caveats: The amount of clinical and demographic metadata varied by source and participant and was provided uncurated.

The origin of this receptor is a man aged 45-65 years with acute or convalescent COVID-19. Sequenced: peripheral blood. The chain joins TRBV18 to TRBJ2-5; TRBD2 fits 7 bases in the junction. The DNA reads TGTGCCAGCTCACCAGGACTAGAGGGAGAGACCCAGTACTTC. Translated, it reads CASSPGLEGETQYF.